What follows describes a single T cell receptor (beta chain). Here immunoSEQ multiplex PCR was the method, and the copy in TCRdb shows in-frame clones only, minus some. The data contain some 130,000 clones, around 80% of them singletons. The CDR3 extends over 16 amino acids. Per germline, CDR1 SGHDN and CDR2 FVKESK. The V end lost 3 bases, the J end lost 3 bases, and 14 bases lay between the germline ends. The sample is drawn from a study of blood T cell repertoires in COVID-19. Study in general: Sample material is recorded as cDNA or gDNA derived from T cells, B-cell-depleted T cells, or PBMCs.

The chain recombines TRBV14 with TRBJ1-4; a weak D match, TRBD1 (5 bases). The receptor was isolated from a man aged 60 to 75 who had recovered from COVID-19. The specimen was peripheral blood. CDR3 bases: TGTGCCAGCAGCCAGAGGGGCCGGGAGCCTAATGAAAAACTGTTTTTT. Translation gives CASSQRGREPNEKLFF. The entire variable domain, with the rest obtained from reference TRBV14 and TRBJ1-4, is as follows: EAGVTQFPSHSVIEKGQTVTLRCDPISGHDNLYWYRRVMGKEIKFLLHFVKESKQDESGMPNNRFLAERTGGTYSTLKVQPAELEDSGVYFCASSQRGREPNEKLFFGSGTQLSVL.